This T cell receptor (beta chain) was obtained from a study of blood T cells in healthy people across ages. Overall study results and limits: Estimates based on one million T cells were treated as lower bounds.

This clonotype has just a few counts. Its antigen is currently unknown. Sample-barcoded 5' priming and a J-beta primer mix drove a second PCR of roughly 6 to 12 cycles. Every cDNA molecule carried a tag from a template-switch adaptor bearing 12 random nucleotides. MiXCR, applied by TCRdb to the 5' RACE reads, yields one record per CDR3 protein. This table has 710,000 or so distinct CDR3 sequences, less than 40% appearing once. Peripheral blood was drawn, approximately 10 milliliters per donor. Researchers report isolating at least 6.5 million PBMCs per sample. The sequencing sample was made of blood. This TCR came from an elderly woman in good health.

In DNA form, the CDR3 reads TGTGCCAGCTGGGGACAGGGGTCAGCCTACGAGCAGTACTTC. Translating gives CASWGQGSAYEQYF. This chain uses TRBV27 with TRBJ2-7, with TRBD1 matching 10 bases. V lost 8 bases, J lost 2 bases, and 6 bases stayed unmatched. The V gene's germline CDR1 is MNHEY and CDR2 SMNVEV (reference sequence). The CDR3 covers 14 residues.